This T cell receptor beta chain was recorded in a study of blood T cell repertoires in COVID-19. Turning to the study itself: PBMCs, B-cell-depleted T cells, or T cells provided the cDNA or gDNA that made up the material.

Authors' analysis steps: Amplification with reference gene primers provided the estimates of nucleated cell counts. Sequenced by immunoSEQ multiplex PCR; TCRdb stores in-frame clones only, minus some. V, J and clone size were drawn from that table, and D and trimming were deduced from the DNA. The table lists almost 70,000 clones, roughly 79% of them singletons. Germline CDR1 MDHEN, CDR2 SYDVKM. The V gene lost 5 bases and the J gene lost 4 bases, with 11 bases spanning the gap. The length of the CDR3 is 14 residues. The chain is built from TRBV28 and TRBJ1-4, with D perhaps matching TRBD1 (5 bases). The receptor comes from a human donor in a cohort sampled during active COVID-19. Sequenced sample: peripheral blood. For the CDR3, the DNA is TGTGCCAGCAGTCCCCACGGGGGTAATGAAAAACTGTTTTTT. Amino acids: CASSPHGGNEKLFF. The full variable domain, its missing parts supplied by reference TRBV28 and TRBJ1-4, is DVKVTQSSRYLVKRTGEKVFLECVQDMDHENMFWYRQDPGLGLRLIYFSYDVKMKEKGDIPEGYSVSREKKERFSLILESASTNQTSMYLCASSPHGGNEKLFFGSGTQLSVL.